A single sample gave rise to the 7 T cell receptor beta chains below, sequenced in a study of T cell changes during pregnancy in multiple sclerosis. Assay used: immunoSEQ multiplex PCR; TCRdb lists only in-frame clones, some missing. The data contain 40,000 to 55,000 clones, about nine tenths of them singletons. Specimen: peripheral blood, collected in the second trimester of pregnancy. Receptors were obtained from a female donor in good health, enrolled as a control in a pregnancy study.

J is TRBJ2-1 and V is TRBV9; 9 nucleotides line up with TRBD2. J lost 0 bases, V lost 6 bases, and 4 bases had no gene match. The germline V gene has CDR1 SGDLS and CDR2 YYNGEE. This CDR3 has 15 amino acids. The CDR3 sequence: CASMRGGSSYNEQFF. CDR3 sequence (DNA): TGTGCCAGCATGCGGGGGGGCAGCTCCTACAATGAGCAGTTCTTC.

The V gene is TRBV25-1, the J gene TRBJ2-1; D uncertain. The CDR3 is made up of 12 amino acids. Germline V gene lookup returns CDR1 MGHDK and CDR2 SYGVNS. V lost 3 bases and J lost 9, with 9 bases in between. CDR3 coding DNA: TGTGCCAGCAGTGACCCAGGTCGTGAGCAGTTCTTC. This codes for CASSDPGREQFF.

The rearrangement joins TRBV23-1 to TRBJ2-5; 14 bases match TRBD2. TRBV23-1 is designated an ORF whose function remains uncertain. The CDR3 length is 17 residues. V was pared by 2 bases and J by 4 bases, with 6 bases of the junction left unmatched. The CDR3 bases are TGCGCCAGCAGTCAACCGGGACTAGCGGGAGTTCTAGAGACCCAGTACTTC. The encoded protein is CASSQPGLAGVLETQYF.

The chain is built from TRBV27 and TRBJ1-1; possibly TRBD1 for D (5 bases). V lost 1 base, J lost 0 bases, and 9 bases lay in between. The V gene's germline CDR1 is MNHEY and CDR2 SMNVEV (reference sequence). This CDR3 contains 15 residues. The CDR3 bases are TGTGCCAGCAGTTTATTTCCAGGGATGAACACTGAAGCTTTCTTT. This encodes CASSLFPGMNTEAFF.

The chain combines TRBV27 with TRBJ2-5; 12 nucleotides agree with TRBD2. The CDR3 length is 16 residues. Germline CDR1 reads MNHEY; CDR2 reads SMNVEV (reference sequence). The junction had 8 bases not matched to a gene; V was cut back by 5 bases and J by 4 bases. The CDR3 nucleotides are TGTGCCAGCAGTCGAGGACTAGCGGGGACGGGAGAGACCCAGTACTTC. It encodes CASSRGLAGTGETQYF.

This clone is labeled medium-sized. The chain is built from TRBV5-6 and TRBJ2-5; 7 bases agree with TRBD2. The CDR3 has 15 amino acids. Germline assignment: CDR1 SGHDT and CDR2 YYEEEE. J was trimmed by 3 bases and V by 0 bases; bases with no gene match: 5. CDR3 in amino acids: CASSLADRGEETQYF. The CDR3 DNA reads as TGTGCCAGCAGCTTGGCGGACCGGGGGGAAGAGACCCAGTACTTC.

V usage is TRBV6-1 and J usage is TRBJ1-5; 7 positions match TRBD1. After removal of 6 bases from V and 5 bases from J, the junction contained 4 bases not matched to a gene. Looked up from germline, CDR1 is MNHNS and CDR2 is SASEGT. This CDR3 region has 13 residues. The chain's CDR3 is CASSSGGYQPQHF. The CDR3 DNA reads TGTGCCAGCAGCTCAGGGGGGTATCAGCCCCAGCATTTT.